The rows below give T cell receptor beta chains drawn from one sample of a study of OX40 agonist ivuxolimab in advanced cancers. Clones were read by immunoSEQ multiplex PCR, and TCRdb kept only the in-frame ones, dropping some. The sample lists about 85,000 clones, roughly 84% occurring once. This specimen consisted of CD4+ or CD8+ T cells sorted from blood, obtained in a trial of the OX40 agonist ivuxolimab. The source is an adult with an advanced solid tumor such as melanoma, head and neck, liver or kidney cancer. The CDR3 runs from the conserved cysteine through the conserved F or W. The order of the fields is CDR3 DNA, CDR3 protein, clone size, V gene, D gene, J gene. D genes are given only for firm matches. Clone size is not always given. Where it is, it says once, few, many or a class for expanded clones.

CDR3 DNA: TGTGCCAGCAGTTACTCGACCAAGACCCAGTACTTC
CDR3 protein: CASSYSTKTQYF
clone size: -
V gene: TRBV6-5
D gene: -
J gene: TRBJ2-5

CDR3 DNA: TGTGCCATCAGTGGGGGAGAGTTTAATTCACCCCTCCACTTT
CDR3 protein: CAISGGEFNSPLHF
clone size: few
V gene: TRBV10-3
D gene: -
J gene: TRBJ1-6

CDR3 DNA: TGTGCCAGTAGTATCGGGCCCTACAATGAGCAGTTCTTC
CDR3 protein: CASSIGPYNEQFF
clone size: -
V gene: TRBV19
D gene: -
J gene: TRBJ2-1

CDR3 DNA: TGTGCCAGCAGCTCACAACAGGGGGCGCTCGGCGGGGAGCTGTTTTTT
CDR3 protein: CASSSQQGALGGELFF
clone size: -
V gene: TRBV5-4
D gene: TRBD1
J gene: TRBJ2-2

CDR3 DNA: TGTGCCAGCGGCCCCGGGACTAGCGGGAGGAAAGAGACCCAGTACTTC
CDR3 protein: CASGPGTSGRKETQYF
clone size: -
V gene: TRBV6-6
D gene: TRBD2
J gene: TRBJ2-5

CDR3 DNA: TGTGCCAGCAAATTGGACGGGCGAGTCACCGGGGAGCTGTTTTTT
CDR3 protein: CASKLDGRVTGELFF
clone size: -
V gene: TRBV28
D gene: -
J gene: TRBJ2-2

CDR3 DNA: TGCGCCAGCAGTCAATCTAAGAGGAATCGGACTAGCGGGGGTCCCACAGATACGCAGTATTTT
CDR3 protein: CASSQSKRNRTSGGPTDTQYF
clone size: -
V gene: TRBV23-1
D gene: TRBD2
J gene: TRBJ2-3

CDR3 DNA: TGTGCCAGCAGTTACTCGCGACAGGGGAAAGGCTATGGCTACACCTTC
CDR3 protein: CASSYSRQGKGYGYTF
clone size: few
V gene: TRBV6-5
D gene: TRBD1
J gene: TRBJ1-2

CDR3 DNA: TGTGCCAGCAGCCTAAACCTACGGAATGAGCAGTTCTTC
CDR3 protein: CASSLNLRNEQFF
clone size: -
V gene: TRBV7-2
D gene: -
J gene: TRBJ2-1

CDR3 DNA: TGTGCCAGCAGTTACAGGGGGGGAACTAATGAAAAACTGTTTTTT
CDR3 protein: CASSYRGGTNEKLFF
clone size: -
V gene: TRBV6-5
D gene: -
J gene: TRBJ1-4

CDR3 DNA: TGTGCCACCCGCGGCGCGCTTGGCTACACCTTC
CDR3 protein: CATRGALGYTF
clone size: -
V gene: TRBV28
D gene: -
J gene: TRBJ1-2

CDR3 DNA: TGTGCCCGTCTGGGAGACGACAATCAGCCCCAGCATTTT
CDR3 protein: CARLGDDNQPQHF
clone size: -
V gene: TRBV9
D gene: -
J gene: TRBJ1-5